This TCR beta chain stems from a study of vaccination effects on CD4 cells after COVID-19. Overall study: Post-vaccine sampling took place a median of 72 days after the second dose. Findings of the study overall: After vaccination, at late timepoints, clones induced by infection and by vaccine contracted markedly.

Notes on this clone: Its antigen is currently unknown.

There are 14 residues in the CDR3. V was cut by 6 bases and J by 0 bases, with 9 bases left in between. Germline V gene data show CDR1 as MGHRA and CDR2 as YSYEKL. TCRdb's table, derived via immunoSEQ multiplex PCR, lists solely in-frame clones and lacks some. The repertoire holds approximately 78,000 clones, with approximately 82% as singletons. Using viral peptide pools, the ViraFEST assay grew out antigen-specific CD4+ T cells prior to sequencing. When roughly eleven days of culture had elapsed, CD4+ T cells were isolated. The cohort was immunized with two doses of either the BNT162b2 or mRNA-1273 vaccine. IL-2 at around 9.8 IU/ml and peptides at around 9.1 ug/ml were added to cultured PBMC, about 1.8 million per well. On days 3 and 7, fresh IL-2 medium replaced half the medium.

The sequence came from a human donor who received a COVID-19 vaccine. The sequenced sample was CD4+ T cells from PBMCs cultured with HCoV-229E spike peptides, obtained after COVID-19 vaccination. The chain uses TRBV4-1 and TRBJ2-1, with D possibly being TRBD1 (6 bases). For the CDR3, the DNA is TGCGCCAGCAGGTCGGACAGCTCCTACAATGAGCAGTTCTTC. Amino acids: CASRSDSSYNEQFF.